The present T cell receptor beta chain was sequenced within a study of identical twins. The study's findings and limits: Beta out-of-frame sequences showed weaker excess twin sharing.

TCRdb ran MiXCR on the 5' RACE reads and lists one entry per CDR3 protein. The top ten clones hold under 10% of a sample with some 330,000 distinct CDR3 sequences, roughly 9% of them seen once. This clonotype has ten or more counts. Its antigen is as yet unknown. The CDR3 totals 15 residues. The germline gives CDR1 MGHDK, CDR2 SYGVNS. The ends lost 2 bases at V and 3 bases at J; junction bases unmatched: 1. No donor was unhealthy or non-Caucasian. The clonotype was recovered from a woman aged 45-60 years in good health. Input material: naive T cells sorted from blood. The chain joins TRBV25-1 to TRBJ2-1, with 10 nucleotides matching TRBD2. The CDR3 nucleotides are TGTGCCAGCAGTGAACTAGCGGGAGTCTACAATGAGCAGTTCTTC. The encoded protein is CASSELAGVYNEQFF.